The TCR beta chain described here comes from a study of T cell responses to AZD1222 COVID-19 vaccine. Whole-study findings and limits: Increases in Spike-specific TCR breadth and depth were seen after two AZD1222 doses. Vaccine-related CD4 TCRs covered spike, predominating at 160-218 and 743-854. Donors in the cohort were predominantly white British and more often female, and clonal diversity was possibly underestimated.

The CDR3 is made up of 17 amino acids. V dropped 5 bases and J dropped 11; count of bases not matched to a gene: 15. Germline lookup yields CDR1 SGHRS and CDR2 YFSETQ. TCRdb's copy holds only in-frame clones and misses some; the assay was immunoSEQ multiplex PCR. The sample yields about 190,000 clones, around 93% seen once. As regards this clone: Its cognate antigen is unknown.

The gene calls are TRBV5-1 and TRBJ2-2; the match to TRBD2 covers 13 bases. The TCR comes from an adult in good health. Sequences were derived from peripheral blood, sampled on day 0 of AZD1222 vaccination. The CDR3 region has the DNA TGCGCCAGCAGTTGGACTAGCGGGAGAATGGGCCTTGGAGAGCTGTTTTTT. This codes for CASSWTSGRMGLGELFF.